These T cell receptor beta chains were read from a single sample in a study of metastatic and nonmetastatic thyroid tumors. TCRdb re-clonotyped the PCR reads via MiXCR. The sample contains tens of thousands of clones, around a quarter of which appear only once. Sequencing was carried out using blood. The receptors stem from a female donor with papillary thyroid cancer or a benign thyroid nodule (not recorded which). Some clones in this sample may be carry-over from other donors' samples. Both conserved end residues are part of each CDR3. The D gene is left open where the match is weak. Clone size is not always given. Where it is, it says once, few, many or a class for expanded clones.

D gene: TRBD1
J gene: TRBJ1-2
clone size: medium-sized
CDR3 length: 12
V gene: TRBV6-1
CDR3 protein: CASSQTGTGEAF
CDR3 DNA: TGTGCCAGCAGTCAAACCGGGACAGGGGAGGCCTTC

D gene: NA
J gene: TRBJ2-5
clone size: many
CDR3 length: 14
V gene: TRBV5-1
CDR3 protein: CASSASWIQETQYF
CDR3 DNA: TGCGCCAGCAGTGCCTCCTGGATCCAAGAGACCCAGTACTTC

D gene: NA
J gene: TRBJ1-1
clone size: medium-sized
CDR3 length: 13
V gene: TRBV6-1
CDR3 protein: CASKLTVNTEAFF
CDR3 DNA: TGTGCCAGCAAATTGACAGTGAACACTGAAGCTTTCTTT

D gene: TRBD1
J gene: TRBJ1-5
clone size: many
CDR3 length: 12
V gene: TRBV20-1
CDR3 protein: CSAKGASQPQHF
CDR3 DNA: TGCAGTGCCAAGGGGGCGAGTCAGCCCCAGCATTTT

D gene: NA
J gene: TRBJ2-1
clone size: NA
CDR3 length: 15
V gene: TRBV20-1
CDR3 protein: CSARDRRHSYNEQFF
CDR3 DNA: TGCAGTGCTAGAGATAGGCGACACTCCTACAATGAGCAGTTCTTC

D gene: NA
J gene: TRBJ2-3
clone size: NA
CDR3 length: 14
V gene: TRBV5-1
CDR3 protein: CASSLSLSTYTQYF
CDR3 DNA: TGCGCCAGCAGCTTGAGTCTGTCCACATATACGCAGTATTTT

D gene: TRBD1
J gene: TRBJ1-1
clone size: NA
CDR3 length: 16
V gene: TRBV30
CDR3 protein: CAWTGQGGLWDTEAFF
CDR3 DNA: TGTGCCTGGACCGGACAGGGCGGGTTGTGGGACACTGAAGCTTTCTTT

D gene: TRBD2
J gene: TRBJ2-7
clone size: once
CDR3 length: 15
V gene: TRBV7-2
CDR3 protein: CASTSQRGATYEQYF
CDR3 DNA: TGTGCCAGCACCTCGCAGCGGGGGGCCACCTACGAGCAGTACTTC

D gene: TRBD1
J gene: TRBJ2-7
clone size: NA
CDR3 length: 14
V gene: TRBV20-1
CDR3 protein: CSARAGTGGYEQYF
CDR3 DNA: TGCAGTGCTAGGGCCGGGACAGGGGGCTACGAGCAGTACTTC

D gene: NA
J gene: TRBJ2-7
clone size: few
CDR3 length: 13
V gene: TRBV20-1
CDR3 protein: CSARGVRDFEQYF
CDR3 DNA: TGCAGTGCTAGAGGGGTCCGGGACTTCGAGCAGTACTTC

D gene: NA
J gene: TRBJ2-5
clone size: NA
CDR3 length: 16
V gene: TRBV20-1
CDR3 protein: CSAKGDALAGQETQYF
CDR3 DNA: TGCAGTGCCAAGGGGGATGCCTTAGCGGGCCAAGAGACCCAGTACTTC

D gene: TRBD2
J gene: TRBJ2-2
clone size: many
CDR3 length: 16
V gene: TRBV11-2
CDR3 protein: CASSLGSGRASGELFF
CDR3 DNA: TGTGCCAGCAGCTTAGGTAGCGGGAGGGCCTCCGGGGAGCTGTTTTTT

D gene: NA
J gene: TRBJ1-1
clone size: many
CDR3 length: 15
V gene: TRBV7-8
CDR3 protein: CASSPRTGGDTEAFF
CDR3 DNA: TGTGCCAGCAGCCCCCGGACGGGGGGAGACACTGAAGCTTTCTTT

D gene: NA
J gene: TRBJ2-3
clone size: NA
CDR3 length: 16
V gene: TRBV11-2
CDR3 protein: CASSSLGGRTSDTQYF
CDR3 DNA: TGTGCCAGCAGCTCCTTGGGGGGCCGGACGTCAGATACGCAGTATTTT

D gene: NA
J gene: TRBJ1-1
clone size: medium-sized
CDR3 length: 14
V gene: TRBV6-1
CDR3 protein: CASNPRGVFPEAFF
CDR3 DNA: TGTGCCAGCAACCCCCGGGGGGTTTTCCCTGAAGCTTTCTTT